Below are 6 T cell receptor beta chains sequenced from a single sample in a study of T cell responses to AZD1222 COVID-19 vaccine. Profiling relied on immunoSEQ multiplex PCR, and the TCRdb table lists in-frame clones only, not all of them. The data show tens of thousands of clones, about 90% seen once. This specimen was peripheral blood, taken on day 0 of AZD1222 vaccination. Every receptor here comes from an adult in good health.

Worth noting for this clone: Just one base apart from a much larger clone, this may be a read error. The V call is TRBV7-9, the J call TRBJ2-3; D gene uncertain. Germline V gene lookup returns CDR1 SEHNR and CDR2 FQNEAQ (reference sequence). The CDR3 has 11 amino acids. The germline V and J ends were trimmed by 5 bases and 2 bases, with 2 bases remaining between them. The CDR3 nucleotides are TGTGCCAGCAGCCCCACAGATACGCAGTATTTT. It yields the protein CASSPTDTQYF. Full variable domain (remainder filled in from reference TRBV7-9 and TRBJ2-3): DTGVSQNPRHKITKRGQNVTFRCDPISEHNRLYWYRQTLGQGPEFLTYFQNEAQLEKSRLLSDRFSAERPKGSFSTLEIQRTEQGDSAMYLCASSPTDTQYFGPGTRLTVL.

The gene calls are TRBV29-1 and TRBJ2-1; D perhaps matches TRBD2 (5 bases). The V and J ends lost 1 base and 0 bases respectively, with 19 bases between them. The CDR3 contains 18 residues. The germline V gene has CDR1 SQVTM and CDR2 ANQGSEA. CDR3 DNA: TGCAGCGTTGAAGTCCGAGACTACCCCTCCCTCTCCTACAATGAGCAGTTCTTC. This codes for CSVEVRDYPSLSYNEQFF.

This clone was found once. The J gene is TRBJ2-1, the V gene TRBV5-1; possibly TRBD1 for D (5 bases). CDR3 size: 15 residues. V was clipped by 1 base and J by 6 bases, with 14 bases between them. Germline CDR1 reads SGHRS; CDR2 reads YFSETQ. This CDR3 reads CASSLLRNGANEQFF. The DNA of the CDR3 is TGCGCCAGCAGCTTGTTGCGAAATGGGGCCAATGAGCAGTTCTTC.

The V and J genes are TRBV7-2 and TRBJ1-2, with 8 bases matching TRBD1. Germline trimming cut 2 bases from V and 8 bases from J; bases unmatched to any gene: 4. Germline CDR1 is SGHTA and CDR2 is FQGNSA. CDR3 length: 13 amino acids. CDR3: CASSLQGAKGYTF. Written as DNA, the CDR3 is TGTGCCAGCAGCTTACAGGGGGCGAAAGGCTACACCTTC.

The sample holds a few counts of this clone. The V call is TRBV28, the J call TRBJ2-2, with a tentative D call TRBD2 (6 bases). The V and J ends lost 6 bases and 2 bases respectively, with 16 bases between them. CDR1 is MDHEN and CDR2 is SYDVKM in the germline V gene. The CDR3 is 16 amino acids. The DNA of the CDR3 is TGTGCCAGCAGCCCCCACGGAGGGGTTAACACCGGGGAGCTGTTTTTT. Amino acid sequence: CASSPHGGVNTGELFF.

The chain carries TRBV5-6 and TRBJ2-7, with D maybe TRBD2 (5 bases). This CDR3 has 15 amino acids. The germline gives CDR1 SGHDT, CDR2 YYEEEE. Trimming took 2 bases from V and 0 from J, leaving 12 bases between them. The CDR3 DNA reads TGTGCCAGCAGCTTCGGACGGGGTAGCTCCTACGAGCAGTACTTC. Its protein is CASSFGRGSSYEQYF. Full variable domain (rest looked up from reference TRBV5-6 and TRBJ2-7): DAGVTQSPTHLIKTRGQQVTLRCSPKSGHDTVSWYQQALGQGPQFIFQYYEEEERQRGNFPDRFSGHQFPNYSSELNVNALLLGDSALYLCASSFGRGSSYEQYFGPGTRLTVT.